This T cell receptor beta chain was observed in a study of long-term antiretroviral therapy in people with HIV. Sequencing relied on immunoSEQ assay v3.0, run at survey level. Using immunoSEQ multiplex PCR, the repertoire was profiled, and TCRdb retains in-frame clones only, with some absent. The sample shows just under 20,000 clones, roughly 90% of them seen only once. Points on this clone: Its target is unknown.

Study-level results: Samples were collected from the mid-2000s to the late 2010s under possibly less effective ART regimens. Records did not include ART adherence, viral resistance or therapy changes.

The CDR3 spans 14 residues. In germline, CDR1 is SGDLS, CDR2 YYNGEE. V was clipped by 3 bases and J by 3 bases; unmatched bases: 6. The material sequenced was unsorted PBMCs, taken 2.1 years after starting antiretroviral therapy. This sequence was found in a man in his late teens or twenties with HIV. The chain employs TRBV9 and TRBJ2-7; 7 bases match TRBD1. CDR3 loop: CASSEGASGYEQYF. The DNA for the CDR3 is TGTGCCAGCAGCGAGGGGGCGTCAGGCTACGAGCAGTACTTC.